This T cell receptor (beta chain) appears in the sequencing data of a study of PD-1 blockade in classical Hodgkin lymphoma. The CDR3 covers 14 residues. Trimming took off 4 bases at V and 2 bases at J, with 9 bases between the two ends. Germline lookup yields CDR1 SGHTA and CDR2 FQGNSA. Generated by immunoSEQ multiplex PCR, the TCRdb table keeps only in-frame clones and is missing some. The sample shows under 25,000 clones, approximately 67% of them seen only once. Stated time point: cycle 4 day 1 (C4D1), after less than 7 weeks of nivolumab. Every patient relapsed after autologous stem cell transplantation, and brentuximab vedotin exposure varied. The CD4+ T cells used were purified from thawed PBMCs through magnetic negative selection.

This sequence originates from a human donor with classical Hodgkin lymphoma. V and J are TRBV7-2 and TRBJ1-3; D may be TRBD1 (5 bases). The source was CD4+ T cells from blood, collected before the fourth cycle of nivolumab. The CDR3 DNA reads as TGTGCCAGCAGCTCGACAGCAGCTGGAAACACCATATATTTT. This codes for CASSSTAAGNTIYF.